One and the same sample provided the 9 T cell receptor beta chains below, sequenced in a study of shared clonotypes between healthy human individuals. Repertoires were generated with immunoSEQ multiplex PCR, while TCRdb's copy carries only in-frame clones and drops some. The table has 1.5 million to 1.9 million clones, 95% to 99% seen once. The material sequenced was naive CD4+ T cells sorted from blood. This sample's subset: CD45RA+ positively selected. These TCRs come from a young man in good health.

This clone was picked up a small number of times. The rearrangement uses TRBV5-1 and TRBJ2-7; D possibly corresponds to TRBD1 (6 bases). The V and J ends lost 0 bases and 7 bases respectively, with 20 bases between them. The CDR3 runs 16 residues. Germline CDR1 SGHRS, CDR2 YFSETQ. In nucleotides, the CDR3 is TGCGCCAGCAGCTTGGCCCCCGCTCTACAGGGAGATGAGCAGTACTTC. Translating gives CASSLAPALQGDEQYF.

This clone was picked up one time. The rearrangement links TRBV5-1 to TRBJ1-2; D not resolved. There are 13 residues in the CDR3. V was trimmed by 0 bases and J by 7 bases, leaving 10 bases between them. CDR1 and CDR2 from the germline V gene are SGHRS and YFSETQ. CDR3 sequence: CASSLGWYGGYTF. In DNA, the CDR3 is TGCGCCAGCAGCTTGGGATGGTATGGTGGCTACACCTTC.

The count of this clone is one. The rearrangement joins TRBV4-1 to TRBJ2-1, with D perhaps TRBD2 (6 bases). The CDR3 has 17 residues. Trimming stripped 4 bases from V and 0 bases from J, with 16 bases between. Germline CDR1 is MGHRA and CDR2 is YSYEKL. DNA for the CDR3: TGCGCCAGCAGCCGGGGTAGCGGCCATAACTCCTACAATGAGCAGTTCTTC. Residues: CASSRGSGHNSYNEQFF.

The chain uses TRBV30 and TRBJ1-5; D is possibly TRBD1 (5 bases). V lost 1 base and J lost 0, with 10 bases in between. CDR1 is GTSNPN and CDR2 is SVGIG in the germline V gene (reference sequence). The CDR3 contains 15 residues. This CDR3 reads CAWSAGGASNQPQHF. For the CDR3, the DNA is TGTGCCTGGAGTGCGGGGGGAGCTAGCAATCAGCCCCAGCATTTT. The full variable domain, its missing parts supplied by reference TRBV30 and TRBJ1-5, is SQTIHQWPATLVQPVGSPLSLECTVEGTSNPNLYWYRQAAGRGLQLLFYSVGIGQISSEVPQNLSASRPQDRQFILSSKKLLLSDSGFYLCAWSAGGASNQPQHFGDGTRLSIL.

The chain is built from TRBV9 and TRBJ2-4, with 10 nucleotides matching TRBD2. This CDR3 contains 16 residues. In germline, CDR1 is SGDLS, CDR2 YYNGEE. Trimming cost V 4 bases and J 3 bases; bases outside gene matches: 7. CDR3 nucleotides: TGTGCCAGCAGCCCGAGGACTAGCGGAAGCAAAAACATTCAGTACTTC. The encoded protein is CASSPRTSGSKNIQYF.

This clone was seen a single time. V and J are TRBV5-6 and TRBJ1-4, with 10 positions matching TRBD1. From germline, CDR1 is SGHDT and CDR2 YYEEEE. This CDR3 is 16 amino acids long. V was clipped by 1 base and J by 5 bases; unmatched bases: 5. CDR3 nucleotides: TGTGCCAGCAGCTTGAGACAGGGGGCGCAAAATGAAAAACTGTTTTTT. It specifies CASSLRQGAQNEKLFF.

This chain connects TRBV4-2 to TRBJ1-2, with 7 bases identical to TRBD1. The V segment lost 1 base and the J segment 3 bases; nucleotides outside the gene matches: 5. The germline gives CDR1 LGHNA, CDR2 YNFKEQ. The CDR3 length is 15 residues. The CDR3 DNA is TGTGCCAGCAGCCAAGGCAGGGGGTTCGACTATGGCTACACCTTC. It translates to CASSQGRGFDYGYTF.

The chain has TRBV6-6 and TRBJ1-2, with no clear D. The V gene lost 9 bases and the J gene lost 2 bases, with 7 bases spanning the gap. The CDR3 is 11 residues long. CDR1 and CDR2 (germline): MNHNY, SVGAGI (reference sequence). CDR3 loop: CASNGNYGYTF. CDR3 nucleotide sequence: TGTGCCAGTAACGGAAACTATGGCTACACCTTC.

The rearrangement links TRBV7-9 to TRBJ2-1; D gene ambiguous. Germline V gene sequence: CDR1 SEHNR, CDR2 FQNEAQ (reference sequence). V dropped 1 base and J dropped 8 bases, with 12 bases sitting between them. The CDR3 is 14 residues long. The DNA of the CDR3 is TGTGCCAGCAGCTTAGATAGTAGGACCGATGAGCAGTTCTTC. This sequence encodes CASSLDSRTDEQFF. Full variable domain (missing parts from reference TRBV7-9 and TRBJ2-1): DTGVSQNPRHKITKRGQNVTFRCDPISEHNRLYWYRQTLGQGPEFLTYFQNEAQLEKSRLLSDRFSAERPKGSFSTLEIQRTEQGDSAMYLCASSLDSRTDEQFFGPGTRLTVL.